This is a list of T cell receptor beta chains from one sample in a study of blood T cell repertoires in COVID-19. The data were produced by immunoSEQ multiplex PCR, yet TCRdb's version contains in-frame clones alone and is incomplete. This sample has 200,000 to 250,000 clones, with roughly 89% found just once. The specimen was peripheral blood. These receptors were obtained from a man aged 25-45 years who had recovered from COVID-19. CDR3s include the opening cysteine and the closing phenylalanine or tryptophan. Each record gives: J gene, V gene, CDR3 protein.

TRBJ2-5	TRBV14	CASSQPLEEGLRETQYF
TRBJ1-2	TRBV29-1	CSVRGQHLGDYGYTF
TRBJ2-7	TRBV7-2	CASSWLVNYEQYF
TRBJ2-7	TRBV12-5	CASGLGQGRVYEQYF
TRBJ2-6	TRBV19	CASSRGTGDSGANVLTF
TRBJ1-2	TRBV7-9	CASSLGSWGEEGYTF
TRBJ1-2	TRBV7-9	CASSSPDSYSNYGYTF
TRBJ2-3	TRBV10-3	CAEAAQTPPDTQYF
TRBJ2-5	TRBV5-1	CASGSKETQYF
TRBJ1-2	TRBV5-4	CASSLQGLTEGYTF
TRBJ2-2	TRBV29-1	CSVGGMENTGELFF
TRBJ2-5	TRBV2	CATSTGFIETQYF
TRBJ2-3	TRBV13	CASSLGQGFGAYTDTQYF
TRBJ1-1	TRBV11-2	CASSLGWTDRNTEAFF
TRBJ1-5	TRBV30	CAWSVWTGGVPGNQPQHF
TRBJ2-7	TRBV18	CASSPTSYEQYF
TRBJ1-1	TRBV30	CAWSVLTENTEAFF
TRBJ1-4	TRBV5-1	CASSFPQGASGTNEKLFF
TRBJ2-5	TRBV9	CASSAFGTSRETQYF
TRBJ2-7	TRBV10-3	CAISASGGLSYEQYF
TRBJ1-4	TRBV3-1/TRBV3-2	CASSQGLPGGNEKLFF
TRBJ1-2	TRBV19	CASSLGGRSYGYTF
TRBJ2-7	TRBV10-3	CAITGGANEQYF